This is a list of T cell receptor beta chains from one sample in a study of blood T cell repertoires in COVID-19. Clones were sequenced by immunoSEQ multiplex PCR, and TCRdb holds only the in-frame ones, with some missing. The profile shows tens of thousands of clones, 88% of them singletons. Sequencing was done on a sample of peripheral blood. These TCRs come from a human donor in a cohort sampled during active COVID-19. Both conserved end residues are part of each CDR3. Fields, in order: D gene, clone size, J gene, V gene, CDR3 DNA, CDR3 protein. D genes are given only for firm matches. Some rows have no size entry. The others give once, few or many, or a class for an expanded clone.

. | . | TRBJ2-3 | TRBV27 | TGTGCCAGCAGTTTTGCCGGGAATCGAGATACGCAGTATTTT | CASSFAGNRDTQYF
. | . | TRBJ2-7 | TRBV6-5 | TGTGCCAGCAGCCTTCTTAGTAGAGGTACCGAGCAGTACTTC | CASSLLSRGTEQYF
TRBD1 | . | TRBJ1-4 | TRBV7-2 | TGTGCCAGCAGCTTAGAGCCCCCGGGGACAGGGGGAGAAAAACTGTTTTTT | CASSLEPPGTGGEKLFF
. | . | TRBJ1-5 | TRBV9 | TGTGCCAGCAGCGTCGGACTGACTAGCAATCAGCCCCAGCATTTT | CASSVGLTSNQPQHF
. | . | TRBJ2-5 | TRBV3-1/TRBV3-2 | TGTGCCAGCAGCCAAGAAAGGGGTGCAGAGACCCAGTACTTC | CASSQERGAETQYF
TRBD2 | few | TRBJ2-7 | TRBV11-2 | TGTGCCAGCAGCTCAGTAGCGGGGGCGTACGAGCAGTACTTC | CASSSVAGAYEQYF
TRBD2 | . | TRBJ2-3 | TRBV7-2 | TGTGCCAGCAGCTTATGGCGGGGGGGCCCGACAGATACGCAGTATTTT | CASSLWRGGPTDTQYF
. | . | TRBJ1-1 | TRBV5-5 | TGTGCCAGCAGCTCCTCGGGGGGGGGCACTGAAGCTTTCTTT | CASSSSGGGTEAFF
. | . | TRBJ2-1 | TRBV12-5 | TGTGCTAGTGGTGGTTGGACACCCAATGAGCAGTTCTTC | CASGGWTPNEQFF
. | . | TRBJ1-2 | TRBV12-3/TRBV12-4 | TGTGCCAGCAGTTCCCAATTCGGTGGCTACACCTTC | CASSSQFGGYTF
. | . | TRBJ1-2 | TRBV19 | TGTGCCAGTAGTATAGTCCTAGTTGGTGGCTACACCTTC | CASSIVLVGGYTF
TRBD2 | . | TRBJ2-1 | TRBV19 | TGTGCCAGTAGTCCCCAATTCAGAGCGGGAGGCGTCAACTCCTACAATGAGCAGTTCTTC | CASSPQFRAGGVNSYNEQFF
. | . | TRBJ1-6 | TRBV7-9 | TGTGCCAGCAGCTTAGGGCAGGGGTTCTATAATTCACCCCTCCACTTT | CASSLGQGFYNSPLHF
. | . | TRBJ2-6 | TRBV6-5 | TGTGCCAGCAGTTACGGTCGGTGGGGGGCCAACGTCCTGACTTTC | CASSYGRWGANVLTF
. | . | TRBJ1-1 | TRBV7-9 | TGTGCCAGCAGTGGCAGGAACACTGAAGCTTTCTTT | CASSGRNTEAFF
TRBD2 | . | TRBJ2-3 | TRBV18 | TGTGCCAGCTCACCACAGAATAGCGGGAGAAACACAGATACGCAGTATTTT | CASSPQNSGRNTDTQYF
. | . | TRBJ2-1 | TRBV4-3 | TGCGCCAGCAGCCGGGGTGGGCTAGCCAATGAGCAGTTCTTC | CASSRGGLANEQFF
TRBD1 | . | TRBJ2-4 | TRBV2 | TGTGCCAGTACAATTTGGACAGGGGTTGGCAAAAACATTCAGTACTTC | CASTIWTGVGKNIQYF
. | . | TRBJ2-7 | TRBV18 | TGTGCCAGCTCAGCCCTGGGGGGTACGCTGGACGAGCAGTACTTC | CASSALGGTLDEQYF
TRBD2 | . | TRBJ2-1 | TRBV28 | TGTGCCAGCAGTTTAGGGGGACTAGTACAAAATGAGCAGTTCTTC | CASSLGGLVQNEQFF
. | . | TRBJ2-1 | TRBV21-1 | TGTGCCAGCAGCAAACCAAAGGGACTAGCGGGGGGGCTAGATGAGCAGTTCTTC | CASSKPKGLAGGLDEQFF
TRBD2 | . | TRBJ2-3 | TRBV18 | TGTGCCAGCTCACTACTCCGGGACGGAAGGACTAGCGGGAACGCAGATACGCAGTATTTT | CASSLLRDGRTSGNADTQYF
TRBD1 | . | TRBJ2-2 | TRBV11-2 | TGTGCCAGCAGCCAGGGACAGACCTTTCTGCCCGGGGAGCTGTTTTTT | CASSQGQTFLPGELFF
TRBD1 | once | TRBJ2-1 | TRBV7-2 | TGTGCCAGCAGCTCACCGGGACAGCACAATGAGCAGTTCTTC | CASSSPGQHNEQFF
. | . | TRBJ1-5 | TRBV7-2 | TGTGCCAGCAGCTTAGACACAGGGCAGCCCCAGCATTTT | CASSLDTGQPQHF